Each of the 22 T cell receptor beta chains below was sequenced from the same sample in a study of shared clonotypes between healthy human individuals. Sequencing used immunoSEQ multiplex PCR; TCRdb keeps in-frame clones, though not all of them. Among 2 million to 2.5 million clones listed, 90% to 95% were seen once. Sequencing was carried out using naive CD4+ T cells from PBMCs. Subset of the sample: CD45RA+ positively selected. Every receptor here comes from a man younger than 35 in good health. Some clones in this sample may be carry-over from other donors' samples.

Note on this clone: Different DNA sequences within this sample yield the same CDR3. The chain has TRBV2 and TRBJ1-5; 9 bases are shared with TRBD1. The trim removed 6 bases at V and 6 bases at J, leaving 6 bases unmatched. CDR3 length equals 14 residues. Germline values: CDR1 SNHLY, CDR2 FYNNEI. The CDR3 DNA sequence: TGTGCCAGCAGGGACAGGGGCGTAGGTCAGCCCCAGCATTTT. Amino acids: CASRDRGVGQPQHF.

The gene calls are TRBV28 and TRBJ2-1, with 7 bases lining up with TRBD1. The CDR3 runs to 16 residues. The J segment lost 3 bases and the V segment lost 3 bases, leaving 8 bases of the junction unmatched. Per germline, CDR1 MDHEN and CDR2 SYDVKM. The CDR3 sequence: CASSFIADRSYNEQFF. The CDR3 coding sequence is TGTGCCAGCAGTTTTATCGCGGACAGGAGCTACAATGAGCAGTTCTTC.

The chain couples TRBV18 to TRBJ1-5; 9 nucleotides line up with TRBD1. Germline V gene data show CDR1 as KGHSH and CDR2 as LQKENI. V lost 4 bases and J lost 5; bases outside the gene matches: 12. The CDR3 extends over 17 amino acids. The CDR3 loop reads CASSLAGTGYRDQPQHF. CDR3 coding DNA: TGTGCCAGCTCACTCGCCGGGACAGGGTATAGAGATCAGCCCCAGCATTTT. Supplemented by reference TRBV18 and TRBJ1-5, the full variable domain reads NAGVMQNPRHLVRRRGQEARLRCSPMKGHSHVYWYRQLPEEGLKFMVYLQKENIIDESGMPKERFSAEFPKEGPSILRIQQVVRGDSAAYFCASSLAGTGYRDQPQHFGDGTRLSIL.

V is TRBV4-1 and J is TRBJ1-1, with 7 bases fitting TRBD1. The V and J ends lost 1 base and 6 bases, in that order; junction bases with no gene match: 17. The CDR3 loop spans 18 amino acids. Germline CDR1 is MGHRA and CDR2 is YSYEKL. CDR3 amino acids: CASSQVLRGRAKGPEAFF. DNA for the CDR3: TGCGCCAGCAGCCAAGTATTGAGGGGGCGTGCCAAGGGCCCTGAAGCTTTCTTT.

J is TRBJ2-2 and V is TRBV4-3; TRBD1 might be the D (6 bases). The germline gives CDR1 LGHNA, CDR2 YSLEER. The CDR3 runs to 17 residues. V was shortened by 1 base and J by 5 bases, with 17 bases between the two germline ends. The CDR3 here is CASSQGDTGMETGELFF. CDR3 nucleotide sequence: TGCGCCAGCAGCCAAGGGGATACAGGGATGGAAACCGGGGAGCTGTTTTTT.

The CDR3 here is CASRDAGNYGYTF. The CDR3 bases are TGTGCCAGCAGAGATGCAGGAAACTATGGCTACACCTTC. The chain is built from TRBV7-2 and TRBJ1-2; D is uncertain. Germline lookup yields CDR1 SGHTA and CDR2 FQGNSA. The CDR3 totals 13 residues. V dropped 6 bases and J dropped 2 bases, with 10 bases sitting between them.

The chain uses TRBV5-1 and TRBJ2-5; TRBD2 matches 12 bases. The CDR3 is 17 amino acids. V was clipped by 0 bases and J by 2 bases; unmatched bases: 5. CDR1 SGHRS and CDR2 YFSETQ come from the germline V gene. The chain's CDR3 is CASSLGGTSGQQETQYF. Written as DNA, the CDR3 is TGCGCCAGCAGCTTGGGAGGGACTAGCGGGCAGCAAGAGACCCAGTACTTC. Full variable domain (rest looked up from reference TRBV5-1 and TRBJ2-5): KAGVTQTPRYLIKTRGQQVTLSCSPISGHRSVSWYQQTPGQGLQFLFEYFSETQRNKGNFPGRFSGRQFSNSRSEMNVSTLELGDSALYLCASSLGGTSGQQETQYFGPGTRLLVL.

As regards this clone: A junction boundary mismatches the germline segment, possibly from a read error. Here the CDR3 DNA reads TGTGCCAGCAGCTTAGGAGTTACTAGTTCTGCGGTCTTC. Residues: CASSLGVTSSAVF. The rearrangement links TRBV7-2 to TRBJ2-1; perhaps TRBD2 as D (5 bases). In germline, CDR1 is SGHTA, CDR2 FQGNSA. This CDR3 is 13 amino acids long.

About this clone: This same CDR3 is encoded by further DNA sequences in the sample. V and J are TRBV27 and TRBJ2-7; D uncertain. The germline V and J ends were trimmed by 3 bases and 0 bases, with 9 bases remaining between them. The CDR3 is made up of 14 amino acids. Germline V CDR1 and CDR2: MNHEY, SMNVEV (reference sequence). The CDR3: CASSLKGDSYEQYF. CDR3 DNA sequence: TGTGCCAGCAGTTTGAAGGGCGACTCCTACGAGCAGTACTTC.

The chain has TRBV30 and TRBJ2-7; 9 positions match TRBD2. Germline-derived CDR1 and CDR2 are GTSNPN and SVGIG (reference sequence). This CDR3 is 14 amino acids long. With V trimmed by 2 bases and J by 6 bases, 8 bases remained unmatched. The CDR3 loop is CAWSNAGGPREQYF. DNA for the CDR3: TGTGCCTGGAGTAATGCGGGAGGGCCCCGCGAGCAGTACTTC.

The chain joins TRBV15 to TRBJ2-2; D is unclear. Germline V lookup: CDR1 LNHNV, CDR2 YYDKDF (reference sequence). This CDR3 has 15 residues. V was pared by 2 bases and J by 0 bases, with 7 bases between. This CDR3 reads CATSRLGSNTGELFF. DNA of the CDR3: TGTGCCACCAGCAGATTGGGTTCGAACACCGGGGAGCTGTTTTTT.

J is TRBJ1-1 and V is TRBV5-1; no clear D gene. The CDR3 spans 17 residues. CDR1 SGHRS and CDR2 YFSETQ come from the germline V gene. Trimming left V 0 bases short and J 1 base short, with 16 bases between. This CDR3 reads CASSLVRDRWGNTEAFF. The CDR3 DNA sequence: TGCGCCAGCAGCTTGGTACGGGATCGTTGGGGGAACACTGAAGCTTTCTTT.

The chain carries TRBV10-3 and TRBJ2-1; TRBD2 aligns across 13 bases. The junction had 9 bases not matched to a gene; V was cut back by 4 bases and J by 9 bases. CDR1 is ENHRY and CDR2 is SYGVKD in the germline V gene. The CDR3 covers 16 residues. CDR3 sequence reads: CAISGRPGLAGVEQFF. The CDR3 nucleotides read TGTGCCATCAGTGGCCGGCCCGGACTAGCGGGAGTTGAGCAGTTCTTC.

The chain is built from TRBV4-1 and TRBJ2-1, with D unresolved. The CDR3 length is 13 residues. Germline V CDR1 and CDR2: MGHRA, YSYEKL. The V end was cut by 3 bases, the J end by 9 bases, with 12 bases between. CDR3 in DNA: TGCGCCAGCAGCCACGTTAGGTCTGGTGAGCAGTTCTTC. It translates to CASSHVRSGEQFF.

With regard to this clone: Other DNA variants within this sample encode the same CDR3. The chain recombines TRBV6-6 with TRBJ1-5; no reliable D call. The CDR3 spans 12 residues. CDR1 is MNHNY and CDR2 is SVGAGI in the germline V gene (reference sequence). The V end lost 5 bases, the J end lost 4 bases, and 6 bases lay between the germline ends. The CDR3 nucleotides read TGTGCCAGCAGTGACCCAAATCAGCCCCAGCATTTT. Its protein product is CASSDPNQPQHF.

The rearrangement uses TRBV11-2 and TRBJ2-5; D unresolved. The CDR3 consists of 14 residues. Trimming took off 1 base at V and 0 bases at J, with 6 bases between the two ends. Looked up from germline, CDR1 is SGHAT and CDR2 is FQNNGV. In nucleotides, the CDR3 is TGTGCCAGCAGCTTAGTGGGGTACCAAGAGACCCAGTACTTC. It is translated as CASSLVGYQETQYF. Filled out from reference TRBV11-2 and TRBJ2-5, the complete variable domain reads EAGVAQSPRYKIIEKRQSVAFWCNPISGHATLYWYQQILGQGPKLLIQFQNNGVVDDSQLPKDRFSAERLKGVDSTLKIQPAKLEDSAVYLCASSLVGYQETQYFGPGTRLLVL.

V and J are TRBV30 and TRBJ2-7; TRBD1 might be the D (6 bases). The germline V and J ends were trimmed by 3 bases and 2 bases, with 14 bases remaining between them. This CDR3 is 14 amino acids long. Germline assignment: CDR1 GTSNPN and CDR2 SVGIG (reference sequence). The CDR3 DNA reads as TGTGCCTGGAGCCGCATGACAGGTCCCTACGAGCAGTACTTC. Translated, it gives CAWSRMTGPYEQYF.

The CDR3 reads CASSTHFISYEQYF. CDR3 nucleotides: TGCGCCAGCAGTACCCATTTCATCTCCTACGAGCAGTACTTC. The V and J genes are TRBV23-1 and TRBJ2-7, with unresolved D. TRBV23-1 is sorted into the ORF group, with uncertain function. V was cut by 5 bases and J by 0 bases, with 11 bases left in between. CDR3 size: 14 residues.

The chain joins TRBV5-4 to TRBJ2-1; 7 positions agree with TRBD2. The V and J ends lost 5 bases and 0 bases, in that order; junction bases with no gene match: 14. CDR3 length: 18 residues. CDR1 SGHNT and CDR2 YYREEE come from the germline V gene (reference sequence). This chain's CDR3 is CASSPRGRAGSSYNEQFF. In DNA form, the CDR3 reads TGTGCCAGCAGTCCCCGGGGGAGAGCGGGGAGCTCCTACAATGAGCAGTTCTTC.

In nucleotides, the CDR3 is TGTGCCACCAGCAGAGATTCGGGGCGGAATAGCCGAGAGACCCAGTACTTC. It is translated as CATSRDSGRNSRETQYF. The chain recombines TRBV15 with TRBJ2-5; D is possibly TRBD1 or TRBD2 (5 bases each). The ends were cut back, 0 bases at V and 4 bases at J, with 18 bases in the middle. CDR1 and CDR2 from the germline V gene are LNHNV and YYDKDF (reference sequence). This CDR3 comprises 17 residues.

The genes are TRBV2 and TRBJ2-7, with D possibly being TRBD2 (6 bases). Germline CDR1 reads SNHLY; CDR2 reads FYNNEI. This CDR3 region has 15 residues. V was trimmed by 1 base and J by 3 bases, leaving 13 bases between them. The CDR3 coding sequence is TGTGCCAGCAGTGAAGAACCAGCGGGTCGCTACGAGCAGTACTTC. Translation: CASSEEPAGRYEQYF.

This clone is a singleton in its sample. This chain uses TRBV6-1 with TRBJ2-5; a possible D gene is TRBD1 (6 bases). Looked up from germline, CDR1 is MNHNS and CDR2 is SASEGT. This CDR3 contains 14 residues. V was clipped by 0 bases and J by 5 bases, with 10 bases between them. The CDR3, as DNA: TGTGCCAGCAGTGAAGCCGGGACACATGAGACCCAGTACTTC. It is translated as CASSEAGTHETQYF.